This T cell receptor beta chain came from a study of T cells after yellow fever vaccination. About this clonotype: No antigen is known for it.

TCRdb ran MiXCR on the 5' RACE reads and lists one entry per CDR3 protein. The table includes more than 350,000 distinct CDR3 sequences, more than 9% detected once. Trimming removed 4 bases at V and 4 bases at J, with 8 bases between. Germline V CDR1 and CDR2: SQVTM, ANQGSEA. This CDR3 region has 12 residues. Findings of the study overall: The appearance of a small share of clonotypes in both CD4 and CD8 compartments was observed.

The chain carries TRBV29-1 and TRBJ1-5; unclear D gene. The sequence came from a young man who received the YFV17D yellow fever vaccine. The sample consisted of PBMCs, taken on the day of the first yellow fever vaccination. CDR3 in amino acids: CSVGTPNQPQHF. The CDR3 bases are TGCAGCGTTGGGACCCCGAATCAGCCCCAGCATTTT.